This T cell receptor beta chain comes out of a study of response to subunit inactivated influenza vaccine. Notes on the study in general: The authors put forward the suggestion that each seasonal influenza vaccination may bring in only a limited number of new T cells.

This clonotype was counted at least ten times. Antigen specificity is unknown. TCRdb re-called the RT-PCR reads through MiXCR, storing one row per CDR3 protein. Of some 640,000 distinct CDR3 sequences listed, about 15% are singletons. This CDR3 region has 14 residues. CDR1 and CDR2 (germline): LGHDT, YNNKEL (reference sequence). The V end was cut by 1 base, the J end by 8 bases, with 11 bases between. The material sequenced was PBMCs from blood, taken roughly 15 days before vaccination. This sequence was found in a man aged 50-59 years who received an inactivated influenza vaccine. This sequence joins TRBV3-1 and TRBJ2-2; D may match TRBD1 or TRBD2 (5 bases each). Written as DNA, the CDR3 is TGTGCCAGCAGCCAAGCCGGGACCATGGGGGAGCTGTTTTTT. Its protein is CASSQAGTMGELFF.